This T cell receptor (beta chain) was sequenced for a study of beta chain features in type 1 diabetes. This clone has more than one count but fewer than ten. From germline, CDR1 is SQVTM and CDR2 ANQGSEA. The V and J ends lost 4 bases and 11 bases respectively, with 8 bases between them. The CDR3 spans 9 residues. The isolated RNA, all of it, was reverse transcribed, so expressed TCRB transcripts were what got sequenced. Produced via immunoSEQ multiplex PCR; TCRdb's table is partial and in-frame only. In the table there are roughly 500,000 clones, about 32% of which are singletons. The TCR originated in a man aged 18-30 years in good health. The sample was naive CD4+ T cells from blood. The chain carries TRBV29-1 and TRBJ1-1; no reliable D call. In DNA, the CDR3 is TGCAGCGTTGGGGCTGGGGCTTTCTTT. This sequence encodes CSVGAGAFF.